Following are 12 T cell receptor beta chains from one sample sequenced in a study of identical twins. TCRdb reanalysed the 5' RACE reads using MiXCR and keeps one entry per CDR3 protein. This sample has around 100,000 distinct CDR3 sequences, with 5.9% found just once. Input material: memory T cells sorted from blood. These receptors originate from a woman aged 45-65 years in good health.

At least ten counts were recorded for this clonotype. J is TRBJ2-5 and V is TRBV20-1; D is ambiguous. The germline CDR1 and CDR2 sequences are DFQATT and SNEGSKA (reference sequence). Trimming took 6 bases from V and 1 from J, leaving 9 bases between them. The CDR3 consists of 12 residues. CDR3 residues: CSATGPQETQYF. The CDR3 bases are TGCAGTGCCACCGGGCCCCAAGAGACCCAGTACTTC.

This clonotype was counted at least ten times. The rearrangement joins TRBV5-1 to TRBJ2-3, with D tentatively TRBD2 (7 bases). Germline V gene sequence: CDR1 SGHRS, CDR2 YFSETQ. The CDR3 extends over 15 amino acids. The germline V and J ends were trimmed by 4 bases and 3 bases, with 15 bases remaining between them. The CDR3 loop is CASSLGGAHTDTQYF. DNA of the CDR3: TGCGCCAGCAGCCTGGGGGGGGCGCATACAGATACGCAGTATTTT.

This clonotype has at least ten counts. This chain links TRBV3-1 with TRBJ2-3, with a tentative D call TRBD1 (6 bases). The CDR3 runs to 13 residues. Germline V gene data show CDR1 as LGHDT and CDR2 as YNNKEL (reference sequence). The germline V and J ends were trimmed by 7 bases and 0 bases, with 8 bases remaining between them. The CDR3 loop reads CASKGGSTDTQYF. CDR3 nucleotides: TGTGCCAGCAAAGGGGGTAGCACAGATACGCAGTATTTT.

This clonotype was picked up many times. The chain couples TRBV6-2 or TRBV6-3 to TRBJ2-3; D might be TRBD2 (6 bases). This CDR3 contains 14 residues. Germline V gene data show CDR1 as MNHEY and CDR2 as SVGEGT. The ends were cut back, 0 bases at V and 3 bases at J, with 7 bases in the middle. Here the CDR3 reads CASSYSRETDTQYF. Written as DNA, the CDR3 is TGTGCCAGCAGTTACTCTCGGGAGACAGATACGCAGTATTTT.

In this sample, this clonotype turned up many times. This chain connects TRBV10-3 to TRBJ1-5; D is possibly TRBD1 (5 bases). Germline lookup yields CDR1 ENHRY and CDR2 SYGVKD. The CDR3 is made up of 14 amino acids. V lost 0 bases, J lost 7 bases, and 10 bases lay in between. The DNA of the CDR3 is TGTGCCATCAGTGAGTCGGGGGGTTTACAGCCCCAGCATTTT. It translates to CAISESGGLQPQHF.

The chain uses TRBV12-3 or TRBV12-4 and TRBJ2-1; TRBD2 agrees at 9 bases. The CDR3 loop spans 15 amino acids. The junction had 3 bases not matched to a gene; V was cut back by 2 bases and J by 4 bases. The CDR3 DNA reads as TGTGCCAGCAGTTTAAAAGCGGGAGGTTACAATGAGCAGTTCTTC. Translation gives CASSLKAGGYNEQFF.

This clonotype was seen repeatedly, ten times or more. The chain recombines TRBV11-2 with TRBJ2-5, with D maybe TRBD2 (6 bases). Germline V CDR1 and CDR2: SGHAT, FQNNGV. CDR3 length: 17 amino acids. Trimming pared 5 bases from V and 3 bases from J, leaving 22 bases between. This CDR3 is CASSDPAGRRKKETQYF. The CDR3 DNA reads TGTGCCAGCAGCGATCCTGCGGGGAGACGGAAGAAAGAGACCCAGTACTTC.

This clonotype was counted many times. The V call is TRBV5-1, the J call TRBJ2-1; no clear D gene. Germline V CDR1 and CDR2: SGHRS, YFSETQ. The CDR3 covers 13 residues. Trimming cost V 0 bases and J 5 bases, with 6 bases left between them. In DNA form, the CDR3 reads TGCGCCAGCAGCTTGGCCGACAACAATGAGCAGTTCTTC. Its translation: CASSLADNNEQFF.

This clonotype was picked up a small number of times. The rearrangement uses TRBV9 and TRBJ2-7; 7 bases match TRBD2. Looked up from germline, CDR1 is SGDLS and CDR2 is YYNGEE. Germline trimming cut 2 bases from V and 4 bases from J; bases unmatched to any gene: 15. CDR3 length equals 17 residues. CDR3 protein: CASSVGSRASGKYEQYF. The CDR3 DNA follows: TGTGCCAGCAGCGTGGGAAGTAGGGCTAGCGGAAAGTACGAGCAGTACTTC.

This clonotype has at least ten counts. V and J are TRBV20-1 and TRBJ2-3, with TRBD1 as a possible D gene (5 bases). Germline loops: CDR1 DFQATT, CDR2 SNEGSKA (reference sequence). The germline V and J ends were trimmed by 5 bases and 9 bases, with 12 bases remaining between them. The CDR3 is 11 residues long. The CDR3 reads CSAPSWGTQYF. The CDR3 coding sequence is TGCAGTGCTCCGAGTTGGGGCACGCAGTATTTT.

This clonotype was detected a few times. V gene TRBV12-3 or TRBV12-4 combines with J gene TRBJ1-5, with D hard to call. The CDR3 spans 14 residues. The V end was cut by 5 bases, the J end by 6 bases, with 14 bases between. CDR3 region: CASSPLGGGQPQHF. CDR3 DNA sequence: TGTGCCAGCAGTCCCCTCGGCGGCGGTCAGCCCCAGCATTTT.

This clonotype was seen repeatedly, ten times or more. The J gene is TRBJ2-7, the V gene TRBV6-5, with TRBD1 matching 9 bases. CDR3 length: 13 amino acids. The V gene end was trimmed by 9 bases and the J gene end by 4 bases; junction bases not matched to a gene: 7. Germline V gene lookup returns CDR1 MNHEY and CDR2 SVGAGI. As DNA, the CDR3 is TGTGCCAGTCACTCCGGGACAGGGTACGAGCAGTACTTC. As protein: CASHSGTGYEQYF.